This is a list of T cell receptor beta chains from one sample in a study of cytomegalovirus exposure and HLA in healthy donors. TCRdb's table, derived via immunoSEQ multiplex PCR, lists solely in-frame clones and lacks some. Here the sample spans some 87,000 clones, over 70% being singletons. Sequencing was carried out using PBMCs. These receptors were obtained from a woman aged 40 to 50 in good health and CMV-seropositive. CDR3s include the opening cysteine and the closing phenylalanine or tryptophan. Each record gives: D gene, V gene, clone size, J gene, CDR3 DNA, CDR3 protein. A D gene is named only where the DNA matches it firmly. Clone size appears in some rows only: once, few, many, or a class for an expanded clone.

D gene: -
V gene: TRBV30
clone size: -
J gene: TRBJ2-2
CDR3 DNA: TGTGCCTGGAGGAGGGGGGGCGACACCGGGGAGCTGTTTTTT
CDR3 protein: CAWRRGGDTGELFF

D gene: TRBD2
V gene: TRBV28
clone size: -
J gene: TRBJ2-5
CDR3 DNA: TGTGCCAGCAGTTTATGGGGACTAGCGGGAGAGGGAGGAGAGACCCAGTACTTC
CDR3 protein: CASSLWGLAGEGGETQYF

D gene: TRBD1
V gene: TRBV30
clone size: -
J gene: TRBJ1-1
CDR3 DNA: TGTGCCTGGAGAATCGGGGGACAGGTTTACACTGAAGCTTTCTTT
CDR3 protein: CAWRIGGQVYTEAFF

D gene: TRBD1
V gene: TRBV28
clone size: -
J gene: TRBJ1-2
CDR3 DNA: TGTGCCAGCAGTCCGGGACAGACCCTTTATGGCTACACCTTC
CDR3 protein: CASSPGQTLYGYTF

D gene: TRBD1
V gene: TRBV25-1
clone size: -
J gene: TRBJ1-2
CDR3 DNA: TGTGCCAGCAGTCAGGGGGCTGCAAGTGGCTACACCTTC
CDR3 protein: CASSQGAASGYTF

D gene: TRBD1
V gene: TRBV5-1
clone size: -
J gene: TRBJ1-1
CDR3 DNA: TGCGCCAGCAGCTTTGACAGGGACACTGAAGCTTTCTTT
CDR3 protein: CASSFDRDTEAFF

D gene: -
V gene: TRBV19
clone size: -
J gene: TRBJ2-7
CDR3 DNA: TGTGCCAGCGGGCCGGGATTCTACGAGCAGTACTTC
CDR3 protein: CASGPGFYEQYF

D gene: -
V gene: TRBV5-4
clone size: -
J gene: TRBJ2-7
CDR3 DNA: TGTGCCAGCAGCTCCCTGGTGCGATCCGAGCAGTACTTC
CDR3 protein: CASSSLVRSEQYF

D gene: TRBD1
V gene: TRBV6-5
clone size: -
J gene: TRBJ1-5
CDR3 DNA: TGTGCCAGCAGCATCGGGACAGGTCTCAATCAGCCCCAGCATTTT
CDR3 protein: CASSIGTGLNQPQHF

D gene: TRBD1
V gene: TRBV5-1
clone size: -
J gene: TRBJ1-5
CDR3 DNA: TGCGCCAGCAGCTTGTCCACAGGGGGAAATCAGCCCCAGCATTTT
CDR3 protein: CASSLSTGGNQPQHF

D gene: -
V gene: TRBV6-6
clone size: -
J gene: TRBJ1-4
CDR3 DNA: TGTGCCAGCAGTTCGGGGAGGAGAGAAAAACTGTTTTTT
CDR3 protein: CASSSGRREKLFF

D gene: TRBD2
V gene: TRBV4-2
clone size: once
J gene: TRBJ2-3
CDR3 DNA: TGTGCCAGCAGCCTATTTAGAGCGGGGGGCACAGATACGCAGTATTTT
CDR3 protein: CASSLFRAGGTDTQYF

D gene: TRBD2
V gene: TRBV12-5
clone size: few
J gene: TRBJ2-1
CDR3 DNA: TGTGCTAGTGGTCCCGGGACTAGCGGGAGTCCTGAGCAGTTCTTC
CDR3 protein: CASGPGTSGSPEQFF

D gene: TRBD1
V gene: TRBV9
clone size: -
J gene: TRBJ2-1
CDR3 DNA: TGTGCCAGCAGCGTCGGGACAGCCCCCGGAGTTGGGCAGTTCTTC
CDR3 protein: CASSVGTAPGVGQFF

D gene: TRBD2
V gene: TRBV2
clone size: -
J gene: TRBJ2-7
CDR3 DNA: TGTGCCAGCAGTGGGGTGGGGCTAGCGGGAGAGTCCTACGAGCAGTACTTC
CDR3 protein: CASSGVGLAGESYEQYF

D gene: -
V gene: TRBV1
clone size: -
J gene: TRBJ2-2
CDR3 DNA: TGCACCAGCAGCCAAGATAACCCTCAACCTAGCGGGGGGGCTTTCGGGGGCGGGGAGCTGTTTTTT
CDR3 protein: CTSSQDNPQPSGGAFGGGELFF

D gene: TRBD2
V gene: TRBV6-5
clone size: -
J gene: TRBJ2-1
CDR3 DNA: TGTGCCAGCACCGGAGCGGGAGGGACTGAGCAGTTCTTC
CDR3 protein: CASTGAGGTEQFF

D gene: -
V gene: TRBV19
clone size: -
J gene: TRBJ2-2
CDR3 DNA: TGTGCCAGTAGTATAGGGACATCGCTTGGGGAGCTGTTTTTT
CDR3 protein: CASSIGTSLGELFF

D gene: -
V gene: TRBV5-1
clone size: -
J gene: TRBJ2-2
CDR3 DNA: TGCGCCAGCGGACGACTACCTATGGCAGGACCGAACACCGGGGAGCTGTTTTTT
CDR3 protein: CASGRLPMAGPNTGELFF

D gene: -
V gene: TRBV5-6
clone size: few
J gene: TRBJ2-1
CDR3 DNA: TGTGCCAGCAGCTTGGCCGAGCGGAGCCCCTACAATGAGCAGTTCTTC
CDR3 protein: CASSLAERSPYNEQFF

D gene: -
V gene: TRBV28
clone size: -
J gene: TRBJ2-1
CDR3 DNA: TGTGCCAGCAGTTTATTCCGGAGCTCCTACAATGAGCAGTTCTTC
CDR3 protein: CASSLFRSSYNEQFF

D gene: TRBD1
V gene: TRBV5-6
clone size: -
J gene: TRBJ1-5
CDR3 DNA: TGTGCCAGCAGAAGGACAGGGACCAATCAGCCCCAGCATTTT
CDR3 protein: CASRRTGTNQPQHF

D gene: -
V gene: TRBV30
clone size: -
J gene: TRBJ2-7
CDR3 DNA: TGTGCCTGGACCAGGGACTACGAGCAGTACTTC
CDR3 protein: CAWTRDYEQYF

D gene: -
V gene: TRBV6-1
clone size: -
J gene: TRBJ1-1
CDR3 DNA: TGTGCCAGCAGTGAGACCCAGGGTTATTCCGCTGAAGCTTTCTTT
CDR3 protein: CASSETQGYSAEAFF

D gene: TRBD1
V gene: TRBV25-1
clone size: -
J gene: TRBJ1-6
CDR3 DNA: TGTGCCAGCATGGACAGGAATAATTCACCCCTCCACTTT
CDR3 protein: CASMDRNNSPLHF

D gene: -
V gene: TRBV10-2
clone size: -
J gene: TRBJ2-3
CDR3 DNA: TGCGCCAGCAGTCTCCGACACACAGATACGCAGTATTTT
CDR3 protein: CASSLRHTDTQYF